Listed here are 27 T cell receptor beta chains from one sample, sequenced in a study of post-analysis software for immune sequencing data. The study's findings and limits: TRBV5-6, TRBV5-1 and TRBV20-1 belonged to a set of roughly 5 TRBV segments that were more frequent in patients than controls.

These TCRs' antigens remain unknown. Unique molecular identifiers were built into the TCR beta cDNA libraries. MiXCR, run by TCRdb on the PCR reads, gives a single entry per CDR3 protein. The repertoire holds hundreds of thousands of distinct CDR3 sequences, with about 27% as singletons. Input material: blood. The receptors derive from a girl under 18 with multiple sclerosis.

This clonotype was picked up many times. The chain carries TRBV4-1 and TRBJ1-2; tentative D call: TRBD1 (5 bases). Deletions cut 0 bases from V and 4 bases from J, with 12 bases between. CDR1 MGHRA and CDR2 YSYEKL come from the germline V gene. CDR3 length equals 15 residues. CDR3 bases: TGCGCCAGCAGCCAAGATCAGGGTCTCGGCTATGGCTACACCTTC. This translates into CASSQDQGLGYGYTF.

The genes are TRBV4-1 and TRBJ2-6; no clear D. CDR1 and CDR2 from the germline V gene are MGHRA and YSYEKL. V gave up 2 bases and J gave up 0 bases, with 14 bases separating them. The CDR3 totals 18 residues. CDR3 nucleotide sequence: TGCGCCAGCAGCCAATTAGTCCAGGTGTTCTCTGGGGCCAACGTCCTGACTTTC. Translating it yields CASSQLVQVFSGANVLTF.

The table lists this clonotype with a few counts. V gene TRBV12-3 or TRBV12-4 combines with J gene TRBJ1-2, with D hard to call. There are 13 residues in the CDR3. The V and J ends lost 6 bases and 5 bases respectively, with 13 bases between them. CDR3 nucleotide sequence: TGTGCCAGCAGCAGAGCAGAACTTTATGGCTACACCTTC. Residues: CASSRAELYGYTF.

The rearrangement links TRBV27 to TRBJ2-3; TRBD2 might be the D (5 bases). Germline loops: CDR1 MNHEY, CDR2 SMNVEV (reference sequence). V was pared by 6 bases and J by 11 bases, with 12 bases between. This CDR3 is built from 11 residues. Written as DNA, the CDR3 is TGTGCCAGCAGCCGACGAGCGGAGCAGTATTTT. It yields the protein CASSRRAEQYF.

This rearrangement joins TRBV5-1 to TRBJ2-2; D remains ambiguous. CDR3 length equals 16 residues. The germline V gene encodes CDR1 SGHRS and CDR2 YFSETQ. V lost 1 base and J lost 0, with 10 bases in between. CDR3 region: CASSLRRPSNTGELFF. The CDR3 nucleotides are TGCGCCAGCAGCTTGAGGCGGCCCTCGAACACCGGGGAGCTGTTTTTT.

This sequence joins TRBV6-5 and TRBJ2-5; 8 positions agree with TRBD1. Near its end, the DNA agrees better with TRBJ2-7, so the J call may be wrong. Germline assignment: CDR1 MNHEY and CDR2 SVGAGI. The CDR3 loop spans 14 amino acids. CDR3 coding DNA: TGTGCCAGCAGGAGACAGGGGAGAGGGTACGAGCAGTACTTC. It codes for CASRRQGRGYEQYF.

This clonotype has only a few counts. The V call is TRBV7-2, the J call TRBJ1-5, with D maybe TRBD1 (6 bases). Germline values: CDR1 SGHTA, CDR2 FQGNSA. This CDR3 has 14 residues. Deletions cut 8 bases from V and 2 bases from J, with 13 bases between. The CDR3 DNA is TGTGCCAGCGGGGGAGGGGGTCGCAATCAGCCCCAGCATTTT. Translation: CASGGGGRNQPQHF.

Here the CDR3 reads CAISEKRESGDTQYF. The CDR3 DNA reads TGTGCCATCAGTGAGAAACGGGAGTCTGGTGATACGCAGTATTTT. The chain joins TRBV10-3 to TRBJ2-3; possible D gene TRBD2, 6 bases. Germline V gives CDR1 ENHRY, CDR2 SYGVKD. V was trimmed by 2 bases and J by 6 bases, leaving 15 bases between them. This CDR3 is built from 15 residues.

This chain connects TRBV7-2 to TRBJ1-2, with a possible D match to TRBD1 (5 bases). The CDR3 sequence is 14 residues long. V gave up 7 bases and J gave up 5 bases, with 17 bases separating them. Germline V CDR1 and CDR2: SGHTA, FQGNSA. CDR3 in amino acids: CASTDTGRDYGYTF. CDR3 nucleotide sequence: TGTGCCAGCACCGATACCGGCAGGGATTATGGCTACACCTTC.

This clonotype showed up just once. The chain combines TRBV5-1 with TRBJ2-5, with a tentative D call TRBD2 (6 bases). This CDR3 has 17 residues. Germline CDR1 reads SGHRS; CDR2 reads YFSETQ. Between the trimmed V and J ends, which lost 4 bases and 4 bases, there was a span of 23 bases. CDR3 in DNA: TGCGCCAGCAGCGCAACCCCCTTGGTGGGGGGAAGAGAGACCCAGTACTTC. The encoded protein is CASSATPLVGGRETQYF.

This clonotype was detected many times. The chain joins TRBV6-4 to TRBJ2-1, with a tentative D call TRBD1 (5 bases). V was shortened by 4 bases and J by 8 bases, with 12 bases between the two germline ends. The CDR3 runs to 13 residues. The germline V gene has CDR1 MRHNA and CDR2 SNTAGT. CDR3 in amino acids: CASSAEAGYEQFF. The CDR3 DNA reads as TGTGCCAGCAGTGCCGAAGCAGGGTATGAGCAGTTCTTC.

The table lists this clonotype with a few counts. The chain links TRBV29-1 to TRBJ2-1; 11 bases agree with TRBD2. Germline values: CDR1 SQVTM, CDR2 ANQGSEA. V lost 7 bases and J lost 5; bases outside the gene matches: 1. The CDR3 is made up of 12 amino acids. CDR3 protein: CSAGLADNEQFF. CDR3 coding DNA: TGCAGCGCGGGACTAGCGGACAATGAGCAGTTCTTC.

CDR3 sequence: CASSLVGLSSYNSPLHF. The CDR3 bases are TGTGCCAGCAGCTTGGTCGGGTTGAGCTCCTATAATTCACCCCTCCACTTT. The V call is TRBV5-5, the J call TRBJ1-6, with D unresolved. The CDR3 is 17 amino acids. The V end was cut by 0 bases, the J end by 0 bases, with 10 bases between. Germline V gene data show CDR1 as SGHKS and CDR2 as YYEKEE (reference sequence).

This sequence joins TRBV5-6 and TRBJ1-2; 9 bases fit TRBD1. Per the germline V gene, CDR1 is SGHDT and CDR2 is YYEEEE. The trim removed 6 bases at V and 4 bases at J, leaving 7 bases unmatched. The CDR3 is 14 amino acids. CDR3 DNA: TGTGCCAGCATCAGCAAGGACAGGGGCTATGGCTACACCTTC. It specifies CASISKDRGYGYTF.

In regard to this clonotype: A read error may explain this, as a much larger clone is one base away. The rearrangement uses TRBV5-1 and TRBJ2-5; TRBD1 might be the D (6 bases). Germline V lookup: CDR1 SGHRS, CDR2 YFSETQ. The CDR3 runs 15 residues. The CDR3 here is CASRLQGPNQGTQYF. CDR3 DNA: TGCGCCAGCAGACTTCAGGGGCCCAACCAAGGGACCCAGTACTTC. Drawing the rest from reference TRBV5-1 and TRBJ2-5, the complete variable domain is KAGVTQTPRYLIKTRGQQVTLSCSPISGHRSVSWYQQTPGQGLQFLFEYFSETQRNKGNFPGRFSGRQFSNSRSEMNVSTLELGDSALYLCASRLQGPNQGTQYFGPGTRLLVL.

This clonotype has more than one count but fewer than ten. The rearrangement joins TRBV6-1 to TRBJ1-1; TRBD1 matches 9 bases. The ends lost 6 bases at V and 3 bases at J; junction bases unmatched: 14. CDR1 MNHNS and CDR2 SASEGT come from the germline V gene. This CDR3 region has 17 residues. CDR3 residues: CASSLGNRGRLDTEAFF. CDR3 nucleotide sequence: TGTGCCAGCAGCCTAGGAAACAGGGGGCGTTTAGACACTGAAGCTTTCTTT.

This clonotype was recorded a few times. J is TRBJ2-3 and V is TRBV6-1; D possibly corresponds to TRBD1 (5 bases). Per the germline V gene, CDR1 is MNHNS and CDR2 is SASEGT. Deletions cut 6 bases from V and 4 bases from J, with 8 bases between. The CDR3 totals 12 residues. The CDR3 region is CASRTGSDTQYF. CDR3 DNA sequence: TGTGCCAGCAGAACAGGTTCAGATACGCAGTATTTT.

As DNA, the CDR3 is TGTGCCAGCAGCATCACTTGGTCAGGGGGCAATCAACTAATGACAAAACTGTTTTTT. It specifies CASSITWSGGNQLMTKLFF. V is TRBV5-5 and J is TRBJ1-4; the match to TRBD1 covers 8 bases. The CDR3 runs 19 residues. Trimming removed 4 bases from V and 10 bases from J; junction bases left unmatched: 24. Germline V gene sequence: CDR1 SGHKS, CDR2 YYEKEE (reference sequence).

This clonotype appeared a few times. The chain is built from TRBV27 and TRBJ1-5; maybe TRBD1 (6 bases). Trimming removed 10 bases from V and 0 bases from J, with 19 bases in between. The CDR3 loop spans 16 amino acids. CDR1 and CDR2 (germline): MNHEY, SMNVEV (reference sequence). The CDR3 bases are TGTGCCACCTCTCGAGGGGGGCAGCCTAGCAATCAGCCCCAGCATTTT. It yields the protein CATSRGGQPSNQPQHF.

The CDR3 protein is CARTSGSGGAYEQYF. CDR3 nucleotides: TGTGCCAGGACCTCAGGGTCTGGGGGGGCCTACGAGCAGTACTTC. The chain has TRBV2 and TRBJ2-7, with 7 bases identical to TRBD2. The V segment lost 9 bases and the J segment 2 bases; nucleotides outside the gene matches: 13. Germline V lookup: CDR1 SNHLY, CDR2 FYNNEI. This CDR3 has 15 residues.

The rearrangement links TRBV28 to TRBJ2-7, with D perhaps being TRBD1 or TRBD2 (5 bases each). The ends were cut back, 7 bases at V and 4 bases at J, with 20 bases in the middle. Germline V gene data show CDR1 as MDHEN and CDR2 as SYDVKM. The length of the CDR3 is 15 residues. CDR3 nucleotide sequence: TGTGCCAGCACCATCTCCCGGGACCCCCAATACGAGCAGTACTTC. This encodes CASTISRDPQYEQYF.

The chain is built from TRBV11-2 and TRBJ2-3; 8 bases are a match to TRBD2. This CDR3 has 16 amino acids. The trim removed 5 bases at V and 3 bases at J, leaving 10 bases unmatched. Germline V gene data show CDR1 as SGHAT and CDR2 as FQNNGV. The CDR3 bases are TGTGCCAGCAGCCCGACGAGCGGGAGTTGGACAGATACGCAGTATTTT. Protein product: CASSPTSGSWTDTQYF.

This clonotype was seen at least ten times. The CDR3 DNA reads as TGCAGTGCTCTCAGGGCGGGGTTGAATGAGCAGTTCTTC. This translates into CSALRAGLNEQFF. The chain combines TRBV20-1 with TRBJ2-1, with D tentatively TRBD2 (6 bases). CDR1 and CDR2 from the germline V gene are DFQATT and SNEGSKA (reference sequence). Between the trimmed V and J ends, which lost 5 bases and 7 bases, there was a span of 15 bases. This CDR3 contains 13 residues.

The chain couples TRBV19 to TRBJ2-2; perhaps D is TRBD1 or TRBD2 (5 bases each). This CDR3 comprises 14 residues. Germline CDR1 is LNHDA and CDR2 is SQIVND (reference sequence). Trimming pared 3 bases from V and 4 bases from J, leaving 9 bases between. CDR3 nucleotide sequence: TGTGCCAGTAGTATCGGGACGAGCACCGGGGAGCTGTTTTTT. This translates into CASSIGTSTGELFF.

The V call is TRBV3-1, the J call TRBJ1-1, with D unresolved. Deletions cut 5 bases from V and 4 bases from J, with 11 bases between. The CDR3 has 13 amino acids. Looked up from germline, CDR1 is LGHDT and CDR2 is YNNKEL (reference sequence). The CDR3 nucleotides are TGTGCCAGCAGCACTAAGTTGGGCACTGAAGCTTTCTTT. It yields the protein CASSTKLGTEAFF.

The chain carries TRBV20-1 and TRBJ2-1; D possibly corresponds to TRBD2 (5 bases). The germline CDR1 and CDR2 sequences are DFQATT and SNEGSKA (reference sequence). The CDR3 extends over 13 amino acids. Trimming took off 1 base at V and 14 bases at J, with 18 bases between the two ends. The CDR3 bases are TGCAGTGCTAGAGCGAGCGGCAAACCCCGAGAGTTCTTC. This encodes CSARASGKPREFF.

The genes are TRBV28 and TRBJ2-5, with D tentatively TRBD1 or TRBD2 (6 bases each). This CDR3 spans 16 amino acids. CDR1 MDHEN and CDR2 SYDVKM come from the germline V gene. The V end was cut by 2 bases, the J end by 2 bases, with 15 bases between. This chain's CDR3 is CASSLNLGGLQETQYF. CDR3 nucleotide sequence: TGTGCCAGCAGTTTAAATTTGGGGGGCCTTCAAGAGACCCAGTACTTC.